This TCR beta chain was observed in a study of blood T cell repertoires in COVID-19. Study at large: Some COVID-19 samples were acute and others convalescent; all came from the United States, Italy and Spain. PBMCs, B-cell-depleted T cells, or T cells provided the cDNA or gDNA that made up the material.

Per the authors' pipeline: Cell counts per sample came from amplifying reference gene primers. Data came from immunoSEQ multiplex PCR; TCRdb stores just in-frame clones and leaves some out. V and J calls plus clone size are reproduced from that table; the DNA served to infer D and trimming. Of under 300,000 clones in the sample, around 88% were seen once. The CDR3 runs to 15 residues. Trimming removed 0 bases at V and 8 bases at J, with 13 bases between. Germline-derived CDR1 and CDR2 are LGHNA and YSLEER. The sequence derives from an elderly man with acute or convalescent COVID-19. The specimen sequenced was peripheral blood. V and J are TRBV4-3 and TRBJ2-2; D not certain. The chain's CDR3 is CASSQEPGAWGELFF. The CDR3 region has the DNA TGCGCCAGCAGCCAAGAGCCAGGCGCTTGGGGGGAGCTGTTTTTT.